A single sample is the source of the 17 T cell receptor beta chains below, sequenced in a study of shared clonotypes between healthy human individuals. Generated by immunoSEQ multiplex PCR, the TCRdb table keeps only in-frame clones and is missing some. The top ten hold roughly an eighth of the sample, which has roughly 510,000 clones, roughly 85% seen once. The specimen was PBMCs. The receptors originated from a woman aged 40 to 50 in good health. Some clones in this sample may be carry-over from other donors' samples.

The V gene is TRBV28, the J gene TRBJ2-1; 11 positions agree with TRBD2. The CDR3 is made up of 15 amino acids. Germline CDR1 and CDR2: MDHEN and SYDVKM. V dropped 6 bases and J dropped 1; count of bases not matched to a gene: 2. The CDR3 region is CASRSSGRSYNEQFF. CDR3 nucleotides: TGTGCCAGCAGGTCTAGCGGGAGGTCCTACAATGAGCAGTTCTTC. The full variable domain, rest sourced from reference TRBV28 and TRBJ2-1, is DVKVTQSSRYLVKRTGEKVFLECVQDMDHENMFWYRQDPGLGLRLIYFSYDVKMKEKGDIPEGYSVSREKKERFSLILESASTNQTSMYLCASRSSGRSYNEQFFGPGTRLTVL.

The chain is built from TRBV6-5 and TRBJ1-3, with D unresolved. CDR3 length: 15 residues. Germline V gene lookup returns CDR1 MNHEY and CDR2 SVGAGI. V lost 6 bases and J 0 bases, leaving 12 bases between the germline ends. This CDR3 reads CASSPVYSSGNTIYF. Here the CDR3 DNA reads TGTGCCAGCAGCCCAGTATACTCCTCTGGAAACACCATATATTTT.

The chain couples TRBV15 to TRBJ2-7; D is perhaps TRBD2 (5 bases). The CDR3 has 14 amino acids. Germline V lookup: CDR1 LNHNV, CDR2 YYDKDF (reference sequence). Trimming removed 0 bases at V and 5 bases at J, with 11 bases between. The CDR3 reads CATSRDGSGHEQYF. CDR3 sequence (DNA): TGTGCCACCAGCAGAGATGGCAGCGGTCACGAGCAGTACTTC.

The chain is built from TRBV5-1 and TRBJ2-7; 10 nucleotides line up with TRBD1. V dropped 4 bases and J dropped 3; count of bases not matched to a gene: 4. Germline CDR1 is SGHRS and CDR2 is YFSETQ. CDR3 length equals 14 residues. Here the CDR3 reads CASSGGQGYYEQYF. CDR3 bases: TGCGCCAGCAGCGGGGGACAGGGGTACTACGAGCAGTACTTC.

CDR3 sequence reads: CAWSVGTGVRDGYTF. The CDR3 nucleotides are TGTGCCTGGAGTGTGGGGACAGGGGTGAGGGATGGCTACACCTTC. The genes are TRBV30 and TRBJ1-2, with 10 bases aligning to TRBD1. The CDR3 runs to 15 residues. Germline V gives CDR1 GTSNPN, CDR2 SVGIG (reference sequence). The J segment lost 6 bases and the V segment lost 0 bases, leaving 7 bases of the junction unmatched.

This chain uses TRBV14 with TRBJ2-2, with D uncertain. V gave up 1 base and J gave up 5 bases, with 14 bases separating them. CDR1 is SGHDN and CDR2 is FVKESK in the germline V gene. The CDR3 is 16 residues long. CDR3 residues: CASSQGPAGRTGELFF. The CDR3 coding sequence is TGTGCCAGCAGCCAAGGGCCGGCAGGAAGGACCGGGGAGCTGTTTTTT.

This rearrangement joins TRBV6-4 to TRBJ1-4; TRBD1 might be the D (5 bases). The CDR3 is made up of 13 amino acids. The germline CDR1 and CDR2 sequences are MRHNA and SNTAGT. V lost 6 bases, J lost 5 bases, and 10 bases lay in between. As DNA, the CDR3 is TGTGCCAGCAGCCCGGGGGAAAATGAAAAACTGTTTTTT. Encoded protein: CASSPGENEKLFF.

This chain joins TRBV11-3 and TRBJ2-2; 9 bases agree with TRBD1. This CDR3 comprises 15 residues. Germline CDR1 is SGHNT and CDR2 is YENEEA. V was pared by 4 bases and J by 2 bases, with 2 bases of the junction left unmatched. The CDR3, as DNA: TGTGCCAGCAGCTGGGGACAGGGTAACACCGGGGAGCTGTTTTTT. It specifies CASSWGQGNTGELFF.

As concerns this clone: Other DNA variants within this sample encode the same CDR3. The rearrangement uses TRBV15 and TRBJ2-5, with 7 positions matching TRBD2. The CDR3 covers 14 residues. CDR1 and CDR2 from the germline V gene are LNHNV and YYDKDF (reference sequence). J gave up 2 bases and V 1 base, and 1 base lay outside the gene matches. The CDR3 bases are TGTGCCACCAGCAGAGGACTAGCTCAAGAGACCCAGTACTTC. This translates into CATSRGLAQETQYF.

This clone showed up just a few times. This chain connects TRBV5-1 to TRBJ2-7, with 12 positions matching TRBD2. J was trimmed by 3 bases and V by 1 base; bases with no gene match: 8. This CDR3 spans 17 amino acids. Germline V gives CDR1 SGHRS, CDR2 YFSETQ. The CDR3 DNA sequence: TGCGCCAGCAGCTTGCGACTAGCGGGAGAAGGGGGCTACGAGCAGTACTTC. Its protein is CASSLRLAGEGGYEQYF.

The chain carries TRBV15 and TRBJ2-3; 8 nucleotides agree with TRBD1. J gave up 3 bases and V 2 bases, and 7 bases lay outside the gene matches. The CDR3 contains 16 residues. Germline V gene sequence: CDR1 LNHNV, CDR2 YYDKDF (reference sequence). The CDR3 here is CATSRRTGLGTDTQYF. The CDR3 DNA reads TGTGCCACCAGCAGACGGACAGGGCTGGGGACAGATACGCAGTATTTT.

The rearrangement uses TRBV5-1 and TRBJ1-2; D not resolved. Trimming left V 0 bases short and J 3 bases short, with 9 bases between. This CDR3 contains 14 residues. Germline V gene lookup returns CDR1 SGHRS and CDR2 YFSETQ. CDR3 protein: CASSLEGPDYGYTF. CDR3 bases: TGCGCCAGCAGCTTGGAGGGTCCTGACTATGGCTACACCTTC.

The chain has TRBV28 and TRBJ1-5; D is undetermined. The CDR3 spans 14 residues. The germline V and J ends were trimmed by 5 bases and 0 bases, with 8 bases remaining between them. CDR1 MDHEN and CDR2 SYDVKM come from the germline V gene. This CDR3 reads CASSGLNSNQPQHF. CDR3 coding DNA: TGTGCCAGCAGTGGACTGAATAGCAATCAGCCCCAGCATTTT.

The chain carries TRBV29-1 and TRBJ2-7; D is undetermined. The CDR3 is 12 amino acids. In germline, CDR1 is SQVTM, CDR2 ANQGSEA. Trimming removed 7 bases at V and 6 bases at J, with 16 bases between. DNA of the CDR3: TGCAGCGCCGAAACAGCGATCTCCGAGCAGTACTTC. Translation: CSAETAISEQYF.

The rearrangement uses TRBV6-4 and TRBJ2-7; weak D call: TRBD1 (6 bases). Germline V gives CDR1 MRHNA, CDR2 SNTAGT. The germline V and J ends were trimmed by 6 bases and 0 bases, with 18 bases remaining between them. This CDR3 is 16 amino acids long. The CDR3 DNA reads as TGTGCCAGCAGCCAGTCAAAGGGGGTCAGCTCCTACGAGCAGTACTTC. Translating it yields CASSQSKGVSSYEQYF.

CDR3 sequence (DNA): TGTGCCAGTAGTATATCTCGGGACAGGGAGGGGAATGAGCAGTTCTTC. Its protein is CASSISRDREGNEQFF. The chain recombines TRBV19 with TRBJ2-1; 9 nucleotides match TRBD1. Germline V lookup: CDR1 LNHDA, CDR2 SQIVND (reference sequence). V lost 2 bases, J lost 7 bases, and 9 bases stayed unmatched. The CDR3 totals 16 residues.

The chain couples TRBV7-2 to TRBJ2-7; 7 bases fit TRBD2. The length of the CDR3 is 15 residues. Germline CDR1 reads SGHTA; CDR2 reads FQGNSA. V was clipped by 1 base and J by 0 bases; unmatched bases: 3. This CDR3 reads CASSLVGGSSYEQYF. DNA for the CDR3: TGTGCCAGCAGCTTAGTGGGAGGGAGCTCCTACGAGCAGTACTTC.